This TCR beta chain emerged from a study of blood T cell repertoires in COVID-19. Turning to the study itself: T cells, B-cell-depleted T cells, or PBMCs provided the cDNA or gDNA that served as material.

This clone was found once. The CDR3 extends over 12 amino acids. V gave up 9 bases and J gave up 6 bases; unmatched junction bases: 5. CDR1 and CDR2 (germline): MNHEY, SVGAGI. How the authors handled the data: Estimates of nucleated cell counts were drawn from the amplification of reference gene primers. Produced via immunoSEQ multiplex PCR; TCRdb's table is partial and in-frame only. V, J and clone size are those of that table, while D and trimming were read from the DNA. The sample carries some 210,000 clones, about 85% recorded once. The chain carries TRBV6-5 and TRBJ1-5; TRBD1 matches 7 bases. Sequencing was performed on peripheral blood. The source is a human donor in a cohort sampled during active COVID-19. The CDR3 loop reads CASRQGAQPQHF. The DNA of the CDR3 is TGTGCCAGTCGACAGGGTGCTCAGCCCCAGCATTTT.